These 4 T cell receptor beta chains were sequenced from one sample in a study of technical replicates of blood from a handful of donors. Data came from immunoSEQ multiplex PCR; TCRdb stores just in-frame clones and leaves some out. The sample records about 76,000 clones, approximately 83% being singletons. The sequenced sample was PBMCs. Receptors originate from a human donor in good health. Some clones in this sample may be carry-over from other donors' samples.

The chain is built from TRBV7-7 and TRBJ2-3; tentative D call: TRBD2 (6 bases). The CDR3 has 14 amino acids. V was cut by 1 base and J by 5 bases, with 10 bases left in between. CDR1 SSHAT and CDR2 FNYEAQ come from the germline V gene (reference sequence). This CDR3 is CASSLGVGGDTQYF. As DNA, the CDR3 is TGTGCCAGCAGCTTAGGGGTGGGAGGAGATACGCAGTATTTT.

The chain couples TRBV7-2 to TRBJ2-7; the match to TRBD2 covers 7 bases. The germline CDR1 and CDR2 sequences are SGHTA and FQGNSA. V trimming: 3 bases; J trimming: 2 bases; junction bases outside the gene matches: 7. The CDR3 totals 15 residues. The CDR3 here is CASSFFPGGAYEQYF. CDR3 bases: TGTGCCAGCAGCTTTTTTCCGGGAGGCGCCTACGAGCAGTACTTC.

The CDR3: CASSLTRDRGFHTQYF. CDR3 sequence (DNA): TGTGCCAGCAGCTTAACGCGGGACAGGGGATTTCATACGCAGTATTTT. The rearrangement links TRBV7-3 to TRBJ2-3; 10 positions agree with TRBD1. Germline values: CDR1 SGHTA, CDR2 FQGTGA. V trimming: 0 bases; J trimming: 7 bases; junction bases outside the gene matches: 7. The CDR3 spans 16 residues.

This clone was counted only a few times. The rearrangement joins TRBV9 to TRBJ1-1; TRBD1 agrees at 10 bases. This CDR3 has 15 amino acids. J lost 5 bases, V lost 3 bases, and 7 bases had no gene match. From germline, CDR1 is SGDLS and CDR2 YYNGEE. CDR3 bases: TGTGCCAGCAGCGCCTCGGACAGGGGGTGGACTGAAGCTTTCTTT. Translating it yields CASSASDRGWTEAFF.